A selection of T cell receptor beta chains follows, all from one sample in a study of blood T cells in healthy people across ages. TCRdb re-called the 5' RACE reads through MiXCR, storing one row per CDR3 protein. The sample has some 1.8 million distinct CDR3 sequences, 39% seen once. Sequenced material: blood. The source is a human donor in good health. Each CDR3 is given with its conserved first and last residue. D genes are given only for firm matches. Size is stated for part of the rows, as once, few or many counts, or as a class when the clone is expanded.

-	TRBV11-3	TRBJ2-5	-	TGTGCCAGCAGCCTCCGACTGGGTAGGACCCAGTACTTC	CASSLRLGRTQYF
many	TRBV6-1	TRBJ2-4	-	TGTGCCAGCAGTGAAGACAGGGATGGTGAGCAGTACTTC	CASSEDRDGEQYF
-	TRBV27	TRBJ2-7	TRBD1	TGTGCCAGCAGTTTGTCGATCGGGACAGGGTGGTACGAGCAGTACTTC	CASSLSIGTGWYEQYF
-	TRBV20-1	TRBJ2-1	TRBD2	TGCACTGCGGGGGGATCTCTCTACAATGAGCAGTTCTTC	CTAGGSLYNEQFF
-	TRBV2	TRBJ1-5	TRBD1	TGTGCCAGCGGACCCGGGACAGGTCGTCATCAGCCCCAGCATTTT	CASGPGTGRHQPQHF
-	TRBV7-9	TRBJ1-1	-	TGTGCCAGCAGCTTTAGGGGCCGGCGGGTGACTGAAGCTTTCTTT	CASSFRGRRVTEAFF
-	TRBV5-1	TRBJ2-7	-	TGCGCCAGCAGCTTGCTTTCTACCTCCGAGGGGTCCGAGCAGTACTTC	CASSLLSTSEGSEQYF
-	TRBV28	TRBJ2-3	-	TGTGCCACCAAGAGGACAGATACGCAGTATTTT	CATKRTDTQYF
-	TRBV9	TRBJ2-1	-	TGTGCCAGCTCGGACTCCGCCTACAATGAGCAGTTCTTC	CASSDSAYNEQFF
-	TRBV14	TRBJ1-2	TRBD1	TGTGCCAGCAGCCAAGCCCCCGCAGGGGGCTATGGCTACACCTTC	CASSQAPAGGYGYTF
-	TRBV4-1	TRBJ1-4	-	TGCGCCAGCAGCCAAGCATACCCGGGAAAGGAGAATGAAAAACTGTTTTTT	CASSQAYPGKENEKLFF
-	TRBV16	TRBJ2-5	-	TGTGCCAGCAAGGGGAACATACAAGAGACCCAGTACTTC	CASKGNIQETQYF
few	TRBV5-6	TRBJ2-4	-	TGTGCCAGCAGCTTCAGGGGTTTTGGAGCCAAAAACATTCAGTACTTC	CASSFRGFGAKNIQYF
few	TRBV5-1	TRBJ2-5	-	TGCGCCAGCAGCGAGACGGGTACCTTTATCCAAGAGACCCAGTACTTC	CASSETGTFIQETQYF
-	TRBV20-1	TRBJ2-1	TRBD2	TGCAGGCTAGCGGGGTCACCCTACAATGAGCAGTTCTTC	CRLAGSPYNEQFF
-	TRBV9	TRBJ2-2	-	TGTGCCAGTAGCGTCGGCGGACTAACCCGCACCGGGGAGCTGTTTTTT	CASSVGGLTRTGELFF
-	TRBV11-3	TRBJ2-1	-	TGTGCCAGCATAGGACGTTTTGGTGGGAATGAGCAGTTCTTC	CASIGRFGGNEQFF
few	TRBV15	TRBJ1-5	TRBD1	TGTGCCACCAGAAGGACAGGGACGCATCAGCCCCAGCATTTT	CATRRTGTHQPQHF
-	TRBV29-1	TRBJ2-3	-	TGCAGCGTTAAGTGGCAGAGCACAGATACGCAGTATTTT	CSVKWQSTDTQYF
-	TRBV5-4	TRBJ2-1	-	TGTACCAGCATCCCTTCCTGGGGCAATGAGCAGTTCTTC	CTSIPSWGNEQFF
-	TRBV6-5	TRBJ1-5	-	TGTGCCAGCAGTCGCTCATACCAAAATCAGCCCCAGCATTTT	CASSRSYQNQPQHF
-	TRBV20-1	TRBJ2-7	TRBD2	TGCAGTGCTAGGGGGACTAGCAGGGACTCCTACGAGCAGTACTTC	CSARGTSRDSYEQYF